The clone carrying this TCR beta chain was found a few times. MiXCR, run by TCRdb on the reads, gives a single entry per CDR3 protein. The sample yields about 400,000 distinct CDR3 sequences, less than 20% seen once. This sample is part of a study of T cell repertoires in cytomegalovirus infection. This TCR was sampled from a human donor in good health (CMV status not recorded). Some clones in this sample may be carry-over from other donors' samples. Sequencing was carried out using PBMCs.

The CDR3 DNA is TGCAGTGCCCCCGTAGCGGGAGGAGAGACCCAGTACTTC. Protein product: CSAPVAGGETQYF. The V and J genes are TRBV20-1 and TRBJ2-5; 10 bases are shared with TRBD2. Germline V gene sequence: CDR1 DFQATT, CDR2 SNEGSKA (reference sequence). The CDR3 contains 13 residues. V lost 6 bases and J lost 4; bases outside the gene matches: 5.